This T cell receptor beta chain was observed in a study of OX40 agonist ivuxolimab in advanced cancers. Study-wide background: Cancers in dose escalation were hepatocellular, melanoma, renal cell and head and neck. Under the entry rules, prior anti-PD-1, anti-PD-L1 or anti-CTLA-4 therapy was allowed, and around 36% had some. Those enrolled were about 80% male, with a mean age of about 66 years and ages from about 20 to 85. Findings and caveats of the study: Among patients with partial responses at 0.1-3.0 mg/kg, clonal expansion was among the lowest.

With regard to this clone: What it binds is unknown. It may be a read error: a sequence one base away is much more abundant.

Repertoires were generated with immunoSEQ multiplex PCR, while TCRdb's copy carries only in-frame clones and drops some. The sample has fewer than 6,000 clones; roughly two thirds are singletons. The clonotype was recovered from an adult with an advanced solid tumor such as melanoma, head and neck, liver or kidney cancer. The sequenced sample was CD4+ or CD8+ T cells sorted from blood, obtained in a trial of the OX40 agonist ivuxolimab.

The CDR3 coding sequence is TGCAGCGTTGATGTACCCAGCAACTCGGGTGGCTACACCTTC. Translating it yields CSVDVPSNSGGYTF. The chain combines TRBV29-1 with TRBJ1-2; D gene unclear. CDR1 is SQVTM and CDR2 is ANQGSEA in the germline V gene. The CDR3 is made up of 14 amino acids. The V end lost 3 bases, the J end lost 7 bases, and 18 bases lay between the germline ends. The full variable domain, completed using reference TRBV29-1 and TRBJ1-2, is SAVISQKPSRDICQRGTSLTIQCQVDSQVTMMFWYRQQPGQSLTLIATANQGSEATYESGFVIDKFPISRPNLTFSTLTVSNMSPEDSSIYLCSVDVPSNSGGYTFGSGTRLTVV.